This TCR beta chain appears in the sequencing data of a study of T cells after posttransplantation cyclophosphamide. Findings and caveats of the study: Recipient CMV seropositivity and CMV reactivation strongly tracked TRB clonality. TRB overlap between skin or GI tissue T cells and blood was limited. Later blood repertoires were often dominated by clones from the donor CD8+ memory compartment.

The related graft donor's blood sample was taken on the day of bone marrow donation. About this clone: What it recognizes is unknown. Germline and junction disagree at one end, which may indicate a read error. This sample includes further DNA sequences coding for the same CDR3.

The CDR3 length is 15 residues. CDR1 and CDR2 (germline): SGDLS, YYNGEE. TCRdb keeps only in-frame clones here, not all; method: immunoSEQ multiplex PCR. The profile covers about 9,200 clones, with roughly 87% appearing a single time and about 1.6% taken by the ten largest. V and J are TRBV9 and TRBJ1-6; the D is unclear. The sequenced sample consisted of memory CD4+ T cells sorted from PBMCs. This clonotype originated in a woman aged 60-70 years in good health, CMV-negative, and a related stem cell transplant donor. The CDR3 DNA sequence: TGTGCCAGCAGCGTAGGATGGGGAGAGAATTCCCCCCTCCACTTT. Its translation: CASSVGWGENSPLHF.